The clone carrying this T cell receptor (beta chain) was counted a few times. V was pared by 5 bases and J by 1 base, with 6 bases of the junction left unmatched. The length of the CDR3 is 15 residues. The germline V gene has CDR1 MNHEY and CDR2 SMNVEV (reference sequence). The sample originates from a study of blood T cell repertoires in COVID-19. Study as a whole: Acute and convalescent COVID-19 specimens originated in the United States, Italy and Spain. Sources were T cells, B-cell-depleted T cells, or PBMCs; the material itself was cDNA or gDNA.

In the source study's methods: Nucleated cell number was recorded as an estimate derived from reference gene primer amplification. Data came from immunoSEQ multiplex PCR; TCRdb stores just in-frame clones and leaves some out. The V and J calls and clone size are taken from that table; D and trimming were inferred from the DNA. Here the sample spans approximately 90,000 clones, about 85% being singletons. The chain carries TRBV27 and TRBJ1-1, with 8 bases fitting TRBD1. The sequence came from a man aged 55 to 69 with acute or convalescent COVID-19. The sequencing input was peripheral blood. The CDR3 DNA follows: TGTGCCAGCAGTCCCTCCGGGACAGGGAACACTGAAGCTTTCTTT. Protein sequence: CASSPSGTGNTEAFF.